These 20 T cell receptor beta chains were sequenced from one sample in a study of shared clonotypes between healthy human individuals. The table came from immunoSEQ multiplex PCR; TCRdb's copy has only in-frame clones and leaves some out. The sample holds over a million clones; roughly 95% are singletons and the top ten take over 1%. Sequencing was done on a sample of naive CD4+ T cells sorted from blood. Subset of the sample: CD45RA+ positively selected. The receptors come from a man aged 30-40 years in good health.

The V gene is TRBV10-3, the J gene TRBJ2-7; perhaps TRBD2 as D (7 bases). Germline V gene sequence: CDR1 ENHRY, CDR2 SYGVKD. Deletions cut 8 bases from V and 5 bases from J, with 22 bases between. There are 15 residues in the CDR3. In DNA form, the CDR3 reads TGTGCCATCCAAAGGGGGGCGGGAGTGGCCGACGAGCAGTACTTC. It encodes CAIQRGAGVADEQYF.

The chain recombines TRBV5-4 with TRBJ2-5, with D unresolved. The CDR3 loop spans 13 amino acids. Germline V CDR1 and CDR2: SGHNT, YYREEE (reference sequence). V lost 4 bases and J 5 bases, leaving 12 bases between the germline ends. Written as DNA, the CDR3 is TGTGCCAGCAGCCCCGGACCTATCGAGACCCAGTACTTC. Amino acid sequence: CASSPGPIETQYF. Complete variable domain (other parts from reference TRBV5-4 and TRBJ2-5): ETGVTQSPTHLIKTRGQQVTLRCSSQSGHNTVSWYQQALGQGPQFIFQYYREEENGRGNFPPRFSGLQFPNYSSELNVNALELDDSALYLCASSPGPIETQYFGPGTRLLVL.

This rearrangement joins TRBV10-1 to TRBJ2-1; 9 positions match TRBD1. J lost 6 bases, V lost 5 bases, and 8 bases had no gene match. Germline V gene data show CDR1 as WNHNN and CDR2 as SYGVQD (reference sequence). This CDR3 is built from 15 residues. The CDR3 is CASSSDRGVSNEQFF. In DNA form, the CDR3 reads TGCGCCAGCAGTTCCGACAGGGGGGTATCCAATGAGCAGTTCTTC.

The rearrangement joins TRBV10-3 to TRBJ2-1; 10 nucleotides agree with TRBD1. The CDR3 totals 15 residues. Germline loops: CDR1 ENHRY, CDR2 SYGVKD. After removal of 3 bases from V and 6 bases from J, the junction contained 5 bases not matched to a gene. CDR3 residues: CAISDRDRGLNEQFF. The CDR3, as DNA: TGTGCCATCAGTGATCGGGACAGGGGACTCAATGAGCAGTTCTTC.

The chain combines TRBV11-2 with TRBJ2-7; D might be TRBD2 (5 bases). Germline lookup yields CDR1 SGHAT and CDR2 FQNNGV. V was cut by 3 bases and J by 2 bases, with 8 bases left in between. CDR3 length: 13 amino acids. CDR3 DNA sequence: TGTGCCAGCAGCTTGGGAGCGGCCTACGAGCAGTACTTC. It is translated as CASSLGAAYEQYF.

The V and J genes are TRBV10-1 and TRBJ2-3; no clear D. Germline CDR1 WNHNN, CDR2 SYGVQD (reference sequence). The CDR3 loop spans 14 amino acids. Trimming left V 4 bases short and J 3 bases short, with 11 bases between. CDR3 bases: TGCGCCAGCAGTGGTAGGAGAGTTACAGATACGCAGTATTTT. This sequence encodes CASSGRRVTDTQYF.

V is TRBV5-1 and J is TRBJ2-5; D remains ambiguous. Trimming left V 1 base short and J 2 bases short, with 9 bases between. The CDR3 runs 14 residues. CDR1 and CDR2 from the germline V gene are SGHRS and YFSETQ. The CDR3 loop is CASSLWLPQETQYF. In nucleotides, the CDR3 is TGCGCCAGCAGCTTGTGGCTGCCACAAGAGACCCAGTACTTC.

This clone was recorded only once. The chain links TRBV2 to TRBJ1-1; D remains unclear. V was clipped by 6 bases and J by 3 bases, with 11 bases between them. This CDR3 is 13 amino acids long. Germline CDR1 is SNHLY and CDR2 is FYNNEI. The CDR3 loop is CASSGSRDTEAFF. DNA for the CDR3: TGTGCCAGCAGCGGTTCGCGGGACACTGAAGCTTTCTTT.

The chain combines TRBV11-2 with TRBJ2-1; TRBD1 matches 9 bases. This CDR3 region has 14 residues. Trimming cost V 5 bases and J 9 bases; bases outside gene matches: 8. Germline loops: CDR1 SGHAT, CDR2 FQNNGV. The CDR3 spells CASSTTGTGSEQFF. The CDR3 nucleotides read TGTGCCAGCAGCACCACCGGGACAGGGTCTGAGCAGTTCTTC.

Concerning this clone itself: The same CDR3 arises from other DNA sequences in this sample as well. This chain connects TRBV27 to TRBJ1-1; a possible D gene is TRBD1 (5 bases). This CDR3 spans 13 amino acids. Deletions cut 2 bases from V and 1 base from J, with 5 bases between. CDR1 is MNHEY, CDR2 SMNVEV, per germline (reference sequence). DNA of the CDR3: TGTGCCAGCAGTTTAGGGGGGAACACTGAAGCTTTCTTT. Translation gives CASSLGGNTEAFF.

CDR3 coding DNA: TGTGCCAGCAGCTTAGATACAGGCTATGGCTACACCTTC. It encodes CASSLDTGYGYTF. The rearrangement links TRBV7-6 to TRBJ1-2, with TRBD1 as a possible D gene (5 bases). Per germline, CDR1 SGHVS and CDR2 FNYEAQ. The CDR3 contains 13 residues. V lost 1 base to trimming and J lost 4 bases, with 7 bases between them.

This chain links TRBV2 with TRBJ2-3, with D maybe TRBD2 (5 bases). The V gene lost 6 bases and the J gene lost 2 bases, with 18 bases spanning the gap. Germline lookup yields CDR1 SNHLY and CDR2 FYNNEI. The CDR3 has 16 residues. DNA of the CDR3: TGTGCCAGCAGATCCCATCCTAGGAGGCTCACAGATACGCAGTATTTT. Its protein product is CASRSHPRRLTDTQYF.

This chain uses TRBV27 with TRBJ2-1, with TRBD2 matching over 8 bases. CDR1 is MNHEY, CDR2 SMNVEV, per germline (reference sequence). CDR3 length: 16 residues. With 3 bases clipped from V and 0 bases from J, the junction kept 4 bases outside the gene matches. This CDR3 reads CASSFSGKISYNEQFF. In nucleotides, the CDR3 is TGTGCCAGCAGTTTTAGCGGGAAAATCTCCTACAATGAGCAGTTCTTC.

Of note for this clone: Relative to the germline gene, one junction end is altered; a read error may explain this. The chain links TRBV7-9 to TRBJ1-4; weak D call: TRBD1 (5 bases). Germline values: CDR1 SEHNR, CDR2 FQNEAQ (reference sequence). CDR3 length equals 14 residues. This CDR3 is CASTLGASNEKLFF. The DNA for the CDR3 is TGTGCCAGCACCTTAGGGGCGTCTAATGAAAAACTGTTTTTT.

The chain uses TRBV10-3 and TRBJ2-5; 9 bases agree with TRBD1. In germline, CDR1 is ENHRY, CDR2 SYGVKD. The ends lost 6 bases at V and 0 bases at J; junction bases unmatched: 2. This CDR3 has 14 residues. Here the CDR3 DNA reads TGTGCCATCAGAGACAGGGGGAACCAAGAGACCCAGTACTTC. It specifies CAIRDRGNQETQYF.

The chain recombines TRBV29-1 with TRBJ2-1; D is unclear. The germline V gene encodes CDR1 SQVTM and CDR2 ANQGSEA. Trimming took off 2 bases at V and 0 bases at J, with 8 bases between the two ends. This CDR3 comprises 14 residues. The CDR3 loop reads CSVERPPSYNEQFF. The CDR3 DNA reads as TGCAGCGTTGAAAGACCACCCTCCTACAATGAGCAGTTCTTC.

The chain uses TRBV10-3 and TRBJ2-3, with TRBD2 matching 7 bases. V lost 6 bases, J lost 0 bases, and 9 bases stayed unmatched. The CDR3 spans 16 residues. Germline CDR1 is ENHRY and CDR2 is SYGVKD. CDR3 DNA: TGTGCCATCAGGACACCTAGCGGTCCAAGCACAGATACGCAGTATTTT. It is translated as CAIRTPSGPSTDTQYF.

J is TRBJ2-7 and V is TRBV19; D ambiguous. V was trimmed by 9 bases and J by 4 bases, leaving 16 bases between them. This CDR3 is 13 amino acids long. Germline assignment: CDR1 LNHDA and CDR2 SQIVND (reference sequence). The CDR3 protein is CASRKAQTYEQYF. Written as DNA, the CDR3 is TGTGCCAGCCGGAAGGCCCAGACTTACGAGCAGTACTTC.

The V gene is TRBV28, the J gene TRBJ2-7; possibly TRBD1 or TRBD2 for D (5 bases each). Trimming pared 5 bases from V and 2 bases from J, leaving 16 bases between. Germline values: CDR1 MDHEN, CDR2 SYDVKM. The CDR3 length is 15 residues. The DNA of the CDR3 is TGTGCCAGCAGTGCCGGGGCACCGACAACCTACGAGCAGTACTTC. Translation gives CASSAGAPTTYEQYF.

DNA of the CDR3: TGTGCCAGCAGTCGGGGTCAGGGGGCGAGCGCTGAAGCTTTCTTT. Its translation: CASSRGQGASAEAFF. The rearrangement links TRBV2 to TRBJ1-1; 8 nucleotides match TRBD1. Germline-derived CDR1 and CDR2 are SNHLY and FYNNEI. The CDR3 extends over 15 amino acids. Losses at the gene ends were 5 bases for V and 6 bases for J; bases not matched to a gene: 11.